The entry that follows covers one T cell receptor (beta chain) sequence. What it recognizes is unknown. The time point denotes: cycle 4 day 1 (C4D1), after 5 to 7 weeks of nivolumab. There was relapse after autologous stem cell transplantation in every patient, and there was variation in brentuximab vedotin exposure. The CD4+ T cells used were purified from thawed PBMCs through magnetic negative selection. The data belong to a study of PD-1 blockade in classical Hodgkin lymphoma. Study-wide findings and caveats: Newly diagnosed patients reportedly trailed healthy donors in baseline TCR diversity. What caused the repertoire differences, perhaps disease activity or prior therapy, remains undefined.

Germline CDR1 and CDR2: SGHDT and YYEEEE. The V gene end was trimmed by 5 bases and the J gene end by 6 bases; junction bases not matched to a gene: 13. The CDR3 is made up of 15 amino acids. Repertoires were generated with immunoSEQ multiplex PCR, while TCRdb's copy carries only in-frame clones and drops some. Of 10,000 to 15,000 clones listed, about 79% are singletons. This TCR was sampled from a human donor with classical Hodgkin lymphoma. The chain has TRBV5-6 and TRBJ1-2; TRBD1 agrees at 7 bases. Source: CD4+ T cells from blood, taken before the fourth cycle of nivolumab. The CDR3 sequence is CASSFRGKGGNGYTF. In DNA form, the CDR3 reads TGTGCCAGCAGTTTCCGAGGTAAAGGGGGCAATGGCTACACCTTC.